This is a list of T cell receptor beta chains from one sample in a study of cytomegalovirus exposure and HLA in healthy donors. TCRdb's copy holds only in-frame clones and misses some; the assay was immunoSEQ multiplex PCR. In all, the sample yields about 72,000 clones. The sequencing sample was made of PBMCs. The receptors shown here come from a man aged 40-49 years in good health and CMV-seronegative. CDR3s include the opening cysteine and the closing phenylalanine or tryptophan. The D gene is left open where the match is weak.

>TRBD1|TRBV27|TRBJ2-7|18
TGTGCCAGCAGACCCGGGACAGGGGTCGGACTTAGGTCCTACGAGCAGTACTTC
CASRPGTGVGLRSYEQYF
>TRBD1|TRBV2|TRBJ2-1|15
TGTGCCAGCAGTGAAATGGGGGACAGGAGAAATGAGCAGTTCTTC
CASSEMGDRRNEQFF
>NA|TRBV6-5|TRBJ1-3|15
TGTGCCAGCAGTTACTCGTTGACAGTGGAAAACACCATATATTTT
CASSYSLTVENTIYF
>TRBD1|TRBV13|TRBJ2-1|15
TGTGCCAGCAGCTCCCGGGACAGGGGGCTGAATGAGCAGTTCTTC
CASSSRDRGLNEQFF
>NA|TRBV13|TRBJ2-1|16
TGTGCCAGCAGCTTAGAGACAGAAACCTTCGTCAATGAGCAGTTCTTC
CASSLETETFVNEQFF
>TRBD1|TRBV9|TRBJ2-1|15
TGTGCCAGCAGTCTTTCAGGGGGCTCCTACAATGAGCAGTTCTTC
CASSLSGGSYNEQFF
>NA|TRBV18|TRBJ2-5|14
TGTGCCAGCTCACCACCGTACGAACACGAGACCCAGTACTTC
CASSPPYEHETQYF
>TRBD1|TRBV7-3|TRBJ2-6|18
TGTGCCAGCAGCCCTCAGGGGGCTGATTCCTCTGGGGCCAACGTCCTGACTTTC
CASSPQGADSSGANVLTF
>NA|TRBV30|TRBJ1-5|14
TGTGCCTGGCGAGAGCGGGGGGCGGTTGATGCCCAGCATTTT
CAWRERGAVDAQHF
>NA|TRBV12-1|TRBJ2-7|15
TGTGCCAGCAGCTTTGATGGGGGGGGGCTTTGCGAGCAGTACTTC
CASSFDGGGLCEQYF
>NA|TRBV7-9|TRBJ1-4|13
TGTGCCAGCAGCCCTTCAGGGGAAGAAAAACTGTTTTTT
CASSPSGEEKLFF
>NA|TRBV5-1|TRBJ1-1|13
TGCGCCAGCAGCTTGGTTAGAAACACTGAAGCTTTCTTT
CASSLVRNTEAFF
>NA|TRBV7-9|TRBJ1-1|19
TGTGCCAGCAGCTTAGCTAGGGGGTCGGGTTGGGGCCCGAACACTGAAGCTTTCTTT
CASSLARGSGWGPNTEAFF
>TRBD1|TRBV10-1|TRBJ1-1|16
TGCGCCAGCAGCCGATCTGGGACAGGGCCGAACACTGAAGCTTTCTTT
CASSRSGTGPNTEAFF
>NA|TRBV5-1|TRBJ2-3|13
TGCGCCAGCGGAGACCCAAACACAGATACGCAGTATTTT
CASGDPNTDTQYF
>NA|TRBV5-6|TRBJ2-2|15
TGTGCCAGCAGCTTTTATGGCAAGGGGGACGGGGAGCTGTTTTTT
CASSFYGKGDGELFF
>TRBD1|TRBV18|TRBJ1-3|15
TGTGCCAGCTCACTTACAGGGGCGACTGGAAACACCATATATTTT
CASSLTGATGNTIYF
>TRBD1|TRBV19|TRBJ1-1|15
TGTGCCAGTAGTGGCCCGGGACAGGGCCCCACTGAAGCTTTCTTT
CASSGPGQGPTEAFF
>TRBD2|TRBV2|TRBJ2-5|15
TGTGCCAGCAGTGAGCAAGGGACTAGGTCAGAGACCCAGTACTTC
CASSEQGTRSETQYF
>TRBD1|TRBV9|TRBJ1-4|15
TGTGCCAGCAGTAGAACGGGACAGGGGGGGGAAAAACTGTTTTTT
CASSRTGQGGEKLFF
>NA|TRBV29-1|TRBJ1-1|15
TGCAGCGTGGACCGGGGGAAGCTCATGAACACTGAAGCTTTCTTT
CSVDRGKLMNTEAFF
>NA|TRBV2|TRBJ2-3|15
TGTGCCAGCAGTGATCAGGGACTCAGCACAGATACGCAGTATTTT
CASSDQGLSTDTQYF
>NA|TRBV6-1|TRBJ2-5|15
TGTGCCAGCAGTGAAGCCGGGGGAATTAGGGAGACCCAGTACTTC
CASSEAGGIRETQYF